This T cell receptor (beta chain) was recovered during a study of T cells in tuberculosis. Clones were read by immunoSEQ multiplex PCR, and TCRdb kept only the in-frame ones, dropping some. The table lists 30,000 to 40,000 clones, just over 90% of them singletons, with about 2.2% in the top ten. Findings and limits, study-wide: Active tuberculosis alpha repertoires lay closer to GMM-specific TCRs than controls'.

With 0 bases removed from V and 3 bases from J, the gap between germline ends came to 16 bases. The germline CDR1 and CDR2 sequences are SGDLS and YYNGEE. There are 17 residues in the CDR3. This clone came up a few times. Its antigen is as yet unknown. Tuberculin skin test and IGRA determined adolescents' latent tuberculosis status at entry. The receptor's source is a donor aged 5-35 years with latent tuberculosis or without tuberculosis infection. Material for sequencing was PBMCs. The chain recombines TRBV9 with TRBJ2-1; D possibly corresponds to TRBD2 (6 bases). The CDR3 DNA reads as TGTGCCAGCAGCGTAGGAGGTTTGCGGGGAAACTACAATGAGCAGTTCTTC. Translating it yields CASSVGGLRGNYNEQFF.